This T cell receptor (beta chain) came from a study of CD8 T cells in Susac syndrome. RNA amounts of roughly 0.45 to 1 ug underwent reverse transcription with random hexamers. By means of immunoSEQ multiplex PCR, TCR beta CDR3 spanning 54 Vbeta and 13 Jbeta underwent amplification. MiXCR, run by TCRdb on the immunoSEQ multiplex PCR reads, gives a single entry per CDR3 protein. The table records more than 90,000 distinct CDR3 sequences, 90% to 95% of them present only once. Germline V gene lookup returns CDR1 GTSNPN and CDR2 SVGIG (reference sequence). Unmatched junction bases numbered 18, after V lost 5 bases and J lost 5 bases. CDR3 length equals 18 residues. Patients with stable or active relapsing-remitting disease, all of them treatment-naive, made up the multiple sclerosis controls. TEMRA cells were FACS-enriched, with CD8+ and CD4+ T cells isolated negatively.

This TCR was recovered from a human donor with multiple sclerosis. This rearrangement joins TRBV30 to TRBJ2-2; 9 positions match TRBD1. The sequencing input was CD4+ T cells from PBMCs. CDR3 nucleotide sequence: TGTGCCTGGGGCGGATCACGACAGGGGGATGGAAAGACCGGGGAGCTGTTTTTT. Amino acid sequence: CAWGGSRQGDGKTGELFF.